One T cell receptor (beta chain) is described in this entry. The antigen it binds to is not known. No much larger clone exists at a distance of one base, and base qualities are not known. This record belongs to a study of T cells after yellow fever vaccination (dated by TCRdb to the late 2010s). At the level of the whole study: Libraries from fractions with low cell numbers were prepared with the SMART-Seq v4 Ultra Low Input RNA kit. To track T-cell clones before and after primary and booster YFV17D yellow fever vaccination, bulk TCR alpha and beta repertoires were sequenced longitudinally. Two healthy male donors, one aged 18 to 29 and one aged 30 to 40 years, made up the cohort. Blood was drawn at multiple timepoints before and after primary and secondary immunization, with bulk PBMC replicates and cell subsets isolated. Summary of the overall study and its limitations: Computational filtering was required because FACS-sorted repertoires could contain abundant contaminating clonotypes from the bulk population. After the booster, most of the clones that had expanded following primary vaccination were detected again (96% of CD4 and around 90% of CD8), which suggests that memory was broadly maintained. Because the study included only a couple of donors, the extent to which the findings can be generalized is limited. A small share of clonotypes occurred in both CD4 and CD8 compartments, likely arising from convergent recombination. Compared with the primary T-cell response, the secondary T-cell response was faster but weaker, reaching its peak on day 5 rather than on day 15.

TCR cDNA was synthesized by 5'RACE template switching, which introduced a universal primer site and unique molecular identifiers. Priming of cDNA synthesis was performed from both the TCR alpha and TCR beta constant segments. Libraries were amplified in two PCR steps, with sample barcodes and sequencing adapters added in the second step. Sequencing of libraries was performed on Illumina HiSeq 2500 (2x100 bp) or NovaSeq (2x150 bp). The paper's processing steps were these. Reads were demultiplexed and collapsed into UMI consensus sequences with MIGEC, and V(D)J alignment was performed with MiXCR. Vaccine-responding clonotypes were identified with edgeR using replicate PBMC samples, with FDR below 0.01 and a log2 fold change above 5 up to day 15 being required. CD4 or CD8 identity was assigned to each bulk clonotype according to whether the clonotype was present at higher abundance in the sequenced CD4 repertoire or the sequenced CD8 repertoire. In TCRdb, the public reads were trimmed at Q25 with fastp and aligned with MiXCR, with productive beta chains retained. One record per CDR3 amino acid sequence lists the most common genes and DNA. The V and J calls were not made by the authors but by TCRdb's processing. The sample includes tens of thousands of distinct CDR3 sequences, with around 7.7% observed a single time. The top ten clonotypes cover more than 25% of the sample.

Trimming takes 4 bases off V and 5 bases off J; junction bases not matched to a gene: 6. The CDR3 covers 16 residues, taking in both the cysteine and the phenylalanine. Only the CDR3 DNA stays, 48 bases, in frame from base 1. Taken from the germline V gene, the CDR1 and CDR2 loops are LGHNT and FRNRAP. Taken with the paper, the label for treatment or condition translates to: live attenuated yellow fever vaccine strain. PBMCs were isolated from peripheral blood using a standard Ficoll-Paque protocol. Dynabeads CD4 and CD8 positive selection kits were used to isolate the CD4 and CD8 T-cell fractions. RNA was extracted with TriZol from bulk PBMCs, CD4 and CD8 fractions, and dextramer-positive and dextramer-negative fractions.

The rearranged chain carries TRBV12-5 and TRBJ2-2, and 11 junctional nucleotides match TRBD1. The sequencing used CD8+ T cells sorted from PBMCs, collected 10 to 11 days after the first yellow fever vaccination. This TCR was recovered from a young man who received the YFV17D yellow fever vaccine. The DNA reads TGTGCTAGTGGTTGGACCGGGACAGGGGGTACCGGGGAGCTGTTTTTT. Its protein product is CASGWTGTGGTGELFF.